The present T cell receptor (beta chain) was sequenced within a study of regulatory T cells in long-lasting Graves disease. Libraries of TCR beta came from iRepertoire HTBI primers plus Arm-PCR of CDR3 regions. TCRdb ran MiXCR on the multiplex PCR reads and lists one entry per CDR3 protein. Here the sample spans 450,000 to 600,000 distinct CDR3 sequences, approximately 15% being singletons. Study results and caveats: With a small sample size, accuracy may have been reduced.

Specified time point: newly diagnosed GD, antithyroid drugs for less than 3 months. Extracted PBMC RNA gave rise to the TCR library. A few counts support this clonotype. Its antigen is not known. The sample was also reused in another study, on T cells in Graves' hyperthyroidism and ophthalmopathy.

The material was peripheral blood mononuclear cells (PBMCs), obtained at new diagnosis, from a patient treated with antithyroid drugs. The receptor's source is a man younger than 45 with Graves disease.

The CDR3 loop is CSARDGLRYGYTF. The CDR3, as DNA: TGCAGTGCTCGGGACGGTCTGCGGTATGGCTACACCTTC. The chain carries TRBV20-1 and TRBJ1-2, with TRBD1 as a possible D gene (5 bases). Between the trimmed V and J ends, which lost 5 bases and 5 bases, there was a span of 15 bases. Germline V gene lookup returns CDR1 DFQATT and CDR2 SNEGSKA (reference sequence). The CDR3 is 13 amino acids.